A single sample is the source of the 22 T cell receptor beta chains below, sequenced in a study of blood T cell repertoires in COVID-19. Data came from immunoSEQ multiplex PCR; TCRdb stores just in-frame clones and leaves some out. The sample has about 250,000 clones; roughly 91% are singletons. The source material was PBMCs or T cells enriched from blood (not recorded which). The receptors originated from a man aged 35 to 55 who had recovered from COVID-19.

The CDR3: CASTPGYEQYF. DNA for the CDR3: TGTGCCAGCACCCCGGGTTACGAGCAGTACTTC. This chain joins TRBV28 and TRBJ2-7, with D unresolved. CDR1 and CDR2 from the germline V gene are MDHEN and SYDVKM. Trimming took off 7 bases at V and 4 bases at J, with 8 bases between the two ends. The CDR3 runs 11 residues. Combining the CDR3 with reference TRBV28 and TRBJ2-7 gives the whole variable domain DVKVTQSSRYLVKRTGEKVFLECVQDMDHENMFWYRQDPGLGLRLIYFSYDVKMKEKGDIPEGYSVSREKKERFSLILESASTNQTSMYLCASTPGYEQYFGPGTRLTVT.

The V gene is TRBV6-1, the J gene TRBJ2-1, with TRBD2 matching 8 bases. Germline-derived CDR1 and CDR2 are MNHNS and SASEGT. The ends lost 2 bases at V and 4 bases at J; junction bases unmatched: 13. CDR3 length: 18 residues. The CDR3: CASSEFSVAGNMYNEQFF. CDR3 bases: TGTGCCAGCAGTGAATTTTCCGTAGCGGGGAATATGTACAATGAGCAGTTCTTC.

V usage is TRBV28 and J usage is TRBJ1-3; a possible D gene is TRBD1 (6 bases). This CDR3 region has 16 residues. V was shortened by 5 bases and J by 7 bases, with 21 bases between the two germline ends. Germline CDR1 reads MDHEN; CDR2 reads SYDVKM. As DNA, the CDR3 is TGTGCCAGCAGTCCGCCCCAGCAGGGGCCCTTTAACACCATATATTTT. Translating gives CASSPPQQGPFNTIYF.

The V call is TRBV5-1, the J call TRBJ1-1, with 8 bases that match TRBD1. Germline CDR1 reads SGHRS; CDR2 reads YFSETQ. This CDR3 spans 16 amino acids. The trim removed 4 bases at V and 5 bases at J, leaving 13 bases unmatched. CDR3 nucleotides: TGCGCCAGCAGCCTGGACCCTCAGGGGGCTGGGACTGAAGCTTTCTTT. Translating gives CASSLDPQGAGTEAFF. The full variable domain, in which reference TRBV5-1 and TRBJ1-1 provide the parts outside the CDR3, is KAGVTQTPRYLIKTRGQQVTLSCSPISGHRSVSWYQQTPGQGLQFLFEYFSETQRNKGNFPGRFSGRQFSNSRSEMNVSTLELGDSALYLCASSLDPQGAGTEAFFGQGTRLTVV.

The chain recombines TRBV28 with TRBJ1-3, with D possibly being TRBD1 (5 bases). Germline CDR1 is MDHEN and CDR2 is SYDVKM. V was pared by 4 bases and J by 0 bases, with 13 bases between. This CDR3 spans 16 amino acids. The CDR3 here is CASSSYGGISGNTIYF. CDR3 nucleotide sequence: TGTGCCAGCAGTTCGTATGGGGGGATCTCTGGAAACACCATATATTTT.

CDR3: CASSGPGQNYGYTF. CDR3 DNA sequence: TGTGCCAGTAGTGGACCGGGACAGAACTATGGCTACACCTTC. The chain joins TRBV19 to TRBJ1-2; 7 bases map to TRBD1. The CDR3 sequence is 14 residues long. With 5 bases clipped from V and 2 bases from J, the junction kept 5 bases outside the gene matches. The germline V gene encodes CDR1 LNHDA and CDR2 SQIVND (reference sequence).

The genes are TRBV7-9 and TRBJ2-1, with D perhaps matching TRBD2 (6 bases). Germline CDR1 SEHNR, CDR2 FQNEAQ (reference sequence). This CDR3 has 13 amino acids. V lost 3 bases and J lost 5, with 8 bases in between. The CDR3: CASSFGGDNEQFF. The CDR3 DNA is TGTGCCAGCAGCTTCGGGGGAGACAATGAGCAGTTCTTC.

V is TRBV5-1 and J is TRBJ1-1; D unclear. Germline V gives CDR1 SGHRS, CDR2 YFSETQ. V lost 4 bases and J lost 2, with 9 bases in between. This CDR3 contains 13 residues. The CDR3 nucleotides are TGCGCCAGCAGCGGTAGATTAAACACTGAAGCTTTCTTT. Translated, it gives CASSGRLNTEAFF.

J is TRBJ2-1 and V is TRBV28; 9 bases fit TRBD2. The CDR3 extends over 15 amino acids. Looked up from germline, CDR1 is MDHEN and CDR2 is SYDVKM. V lost 7 bases and J lost 6; bases outside the gene matches: 10. Written as DNA, the CDR3 is TGTGCCAGCATTAGGGGGGCTAGCGGGACCAATGAGCAGTTCTTC. It encodes CASIRGASGTNEQFF.

The gene calls are TRBV19 and TRBJ2-7; 9 nucleotides match TRBD1. V shed 4 bases and J 3 bases; nucleotides not matched to a gene: 4. The CDR3 consists of 14 residues. Per the germline V gene, CDR1 is LNHDA and CDR2 is SQIVND (reference sequence). The CDR3 protein is CASSRDRDLYEQYF. The CDR3 bases are TGTGCCAGTAGTAGGGACAGGGATCTCTACGAGCAGTACTTC.

This chain uses TRBV27 with TRBJ1-1, with 10 bases lining up with TRBD1. CDR3 length: 16 amino acids. V shed 4 bases and J 5 bases; nucleotides not matched to a gene: 10. Germline assignment: CDR1 MNHEY and CDR2 SMNVEV (reference sequence). The CDR3 sequence is CASSSRDRGLGTEAFF. CDR3 DNA: TGTGCCAGCAGTTCCCGGGACAGGGGATTGGGAACTGAAGCTTTCTTT.

This clone was picked up a small number of times. One junction end disagrees with the germline gene, perhaps due to a read error. The chain joins TRBV27 to TRBJ2-1; possible D gene TRBD2, 5 bases. Germline V gene sequence: CDR1 MNHEY, CDR2 SMNVEV (reference sequence). The CDR3 extends over 13 amino acids. CDR3 coding DNA: TGTGCCAGCACCCCGGACTCCCACAATGAGCAGTTCTTC. Protein sequence: CASTPDSHNEQFF.

This clone turned up a few times. This chain uses TRBV5-4 with TRBJ2-3, with 7 bases matching TRBD1. The CDR3 consists of 16 residues. The V and J ends lost 0 bases and 0 bases, in that order; junction bases with no gene match: 4. The germline gives CDR1 SGHNT, CDR2 YYREEE (reference sequence). The CDR3 sequence: CASSLGTGSSTDTQYF. The DNA for the CDR3 is TGTGCCAGCAGCTTGGGGACAGGTTCTAGCACAGATACGCAGTATTTT.

The rearrangement joins TRBV6-2 or TRBV6-3 to TRBJ2-1; 8 bases line up with TRBD2. CDR3 length: 15 residues. Per the germline V gene, CDR1 is MNHEY and CDR2 is SVGEGT. Trimming removed 0 bases from V and 11 bases from J; junction bases left unmatched: 9. CDR3: CASSYSGTSGIQQFF. The CDR3 bases are TGTGCCAGCAGTTACTCGGGAACTAGCGGTATCCAGCAGTTCTTC.

The chain uses TRBV5-1 and TRBJ2-5; no clear D gene. V was shortened by 2 bases and J by 4 bases, with 21 bases between the two germline ends. The CDR3 is made up of 17 amino acids. CDR1 is SGHRS and CDR2 is YFSETQ in the germline V gene. The CDR3 is CASSFTVNQEPRETQYF. DNA of the CDR3: TGCGCCAGCAGCTTTACGGTCAATCAGGAACCAAGAGAGACCCAGTACTTC. Based on the CDR3 plus reference TRBV5-1 and TRBJ2-5, the full variable domain is KAGVTQTPRYLIKTRGQQVTLSCSPISGHRSVSWYQQTPGQGLQFLFEYFSETQRNKGNFPGRFSGRQFSNSRSEMNVSTLELGDSALYLCASSFTVNQEPRETQYFGPGTRLLVL.

The rearrangement uses TRBV12-3 or TRBV12-4 and TRBJ2-5; 7 nucleotides align to TRBD1. Trimming removed 6 bases from V and 1 base from J; junction bases left unmatched: 2. The CDR3 runs to 13 residues. CDR3 protein: CASSRTGQETQYF. DNA of the CDR3: TGTGCCAGCAGCAGGACAGGCCAAGAGACCCAGTACTTC.

This chain joins TRBV7-6 and TRBJ1-1, with TRBD1 matching 7 bases. The CDR3 is 15 amino acids. The ends lost 1 base at V and 5 bases at J; junction bases unmatched: 7. The germline CDR1 and CDR2 sequences are SGHVS and FNYEAQ. The CDR3 region has the DNA TGTGCCAGCAGCTTAGACCCAGGGGGTGTAACTGAAGCTTTCTTT. Translation gives CASSLDPGGVTEAFF.

The J gene is TRBJ1-2, the V gene TRBV20-1, with TRBD1 matching 7 bases. Germline lookup yields CDR1 DFQATT and CDR2 SNEGSKA (reference sequence). The CDR3 has 16 residues. Trimming cost V 3 bases and J 8 bases; bases outside gene matches: 18. CDR3 in DNA: TGCAGTGCTAGTCCGGATTGGACAGGCTCCGGGGGAGGCTACACCTTC. It codes for CSASPDWTGSGGGYTF.

The rearrangement uses TRBV6-5 and TRBJ1-3; perhaps TRBD1 as D (5 bases). V was clipped by 0 bases and J by 2 bases, with 11 bases between them. Germline lookup yields CDR1 MNHEY and CDR2 SVGAGI. The CDR3 covers 16 residues. The DNA of the CDR3 is TGTGCCAGCAGTTACTCGGCCGCAGGGCCTGGAAACACCATATATTTT. It specifies CASSYSAAGPGNTIYF.

This chain connects TRBV18 to TRBJ1-5; perhaps TRBD1 as D (5 bases). CDR1 and CDR2 from the germline V gene are KGHSH and LQKENI. The CDR3 consists of 16 residues. V lost 3 bases and J 4 bases, leaving 16 bases between the germline ends. In nucleotides, the CDR3 is TGTGCCAGCTCACCCTCCGGGACTGGAAAAAATCAGCCCCAGCATTTT. The encoded protein is CASSPSGTGKNQPQHF.

The chain recombines TRBV4-1 with TRBJ1-2, with 8 bases that match TRBD1. J gave up 4 bases and V 1 base, and 14 bases lay outside the gene matches. The CDR3 length is 18 residues. The germline V gene encodes CDR1 MGHRA and CDR2 YSYEKL. The CDR3 loop is CASSQVPGQDDLSYGYTF. In DNA form, the CDR3 reads TGCGCCAGCAGCCAAGTTCCGGGACAGGATGACCTATCCTATGGCTACACCTTC.

This clone was observed a single time. The V and J genes are TRBV10-1 and TRBJ2-1; 10 nucleotides agree with TRBD1. Germline CDR1 reads WNHNN; CDR2 reads SYGVQD (reference sequence). This CDR3 comprises 15 residues. After removal of 8 bases from V and 6 bases from J, the junction contained 10 bases not matched to a gene. CDR3 sequence reads: CASSKTGTGVNEQFF. In nucleotides, the CDR3 is TGCGCCAGCTCTAAAACCGGGACAGGGGTCAATGAGCAGTTCTTC.